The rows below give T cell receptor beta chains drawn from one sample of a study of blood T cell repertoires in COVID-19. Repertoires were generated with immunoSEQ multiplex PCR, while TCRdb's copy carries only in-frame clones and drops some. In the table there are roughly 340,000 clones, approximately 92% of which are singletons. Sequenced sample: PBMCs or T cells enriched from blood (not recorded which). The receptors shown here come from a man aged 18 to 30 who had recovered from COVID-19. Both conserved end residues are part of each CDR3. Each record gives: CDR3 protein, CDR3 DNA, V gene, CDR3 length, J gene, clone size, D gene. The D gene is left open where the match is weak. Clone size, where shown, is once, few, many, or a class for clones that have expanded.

cdr3_aa: CASSIAGVANEQFF
cdr3_nt: TGTGCCAGTAGTATCGCGGGAGTAGCGAATGAGCAGTTCTTC
v_call: TRBV19
cdr3_length: 14
j_call: TRBJ2-1
clone_size: .
d_call: TRBD2

cdr3_aa: CASSRGQGWGEKLFF
cdr3_nt: TGTGCCAGCAGTAGAGGACAGGGATGGGGTGAAAAACTGTTTTTT
v_call: TRBV6-5
cdr3_length: 15
j_call: TRBJ1-4
clone_size: .
d_call: TRBD1

cdr3_aa: CASSYSWEMGGYTF
cdr3_nt: TGTGCCAGCAGTTACTCATGGGAGATGGGAGGCTACACCTTC
v_call: TRBV6-5
cdr3_length: 14
j_call: TRBJ1-2
clone_size: .
d_call: .

cdr3_aa: CAISDQGQAPSYEQYF
cdr3_nt: TGTGCCATCAGTGATCAGGGACAGGCGCCTTCCTACGAGCAGTACTTC
v_call: TRBV10-3
cdr3_length: 16
j_call: TRBJ2-7
clone_size: .
d_call: TRBD1

cdr3_aa: CASSQDFGTGDTEAFF
cdr3_nt: TGTGCCAGCAGCCAGGACTTCGGGACAGGGGACACTGAAGCTTTCTTT
v_call: TRBV3-1/TRBV3-2
cdr3_length: 16
j_call: TRBJ1-1
clone_size: .
d_call: TRBD1

cdr3_aa: CASSLGQIQETQYF
cdr3_nt: TGCGCCAGCAGCTTGGGACAGATCCAAGAGACCCAGTACTTC
v_call: TRBV5-1
cdr3_length: 14
j_call: TRBJ2-5
clone_size: .
d_call: .

cdr3_aa: CASSPLGTAYNEQFF
cdr3_nt: TGTGCCAGTAGCCCTCTCGGGACAGCTTACAATGAGCAGTTCTTC
v_call: TRBV19
cdr3_length: 15
j_call: TRBJ2-1
clone_size: .
d_call: TRBD1

cdr3_aa: CSASLAGAVEQYF
cdr3_nt: TGCAGTGCTAGTCTAGCGGGAGCAGTCGAGCAGTACTTC
v_call: TRBV20-1
cdr3_length: 13
j_call: TRBJ2-7
clone_size: .
d_call: TRBD2

cdr3_aa: CASSHPPGQGLGEQYF
cdr3_nt: TGCGCCAGCAGCCACCCACCCGGACAGGGACTCGGCGAGCAGTACTTC
v_call: TRBV4-1
cdr3_length: 16
j_call: TRBJ2-7
clone_size: few
d_call: TRBD1

cdr3_aa: CSARLDSQYF
cdr3_nt: TGCAGTGCTCGTTTAGACTCCCAGTACTTC
v_call: TRBV20-1
cdr3_length: 10
j_call: TRBJ2-7
clone_size: once
d_call: .

cdr3_aa: CASSLVVFGDSGYTF
cdr3_nt: TGTGCCAGCAGCTTAGTTGTATTTGGCGACAGCGGCTACACCTTC
v_call: TRBV7-9
cdr3_length: 15
j_call: TRBJ1-2
clone_size: .
d_call: .

cdr3_aa: CASSRTYEQYF
cdr3_nt: TGTGCCAGCAGTCGTACCTACGAGCAGTACTTC
v_call: TRBV6-2/TRBV6-3
cdr3_length: 11
j_call: TRBJ2-7
clone_size: .
d_call: .

cdr3_aa: CASSETGAIGQPQHF
cdr3_nt: TGCGCCAGCAGCGAGACAGGGGCGATTGGACAGCCCCAGCATTTT
v_call: TRBV5-1
cdr3_length: 15
j_call: TRBJ1-5
clone_size: .
d_call: TRBD1

cdr3_aa: CASSQDPGLAYEQYF
cdr3_nt: TGTGCCAGCAGCCAAGATCCGGGACTCGCCTACGAGCAGTACTTC
v_call: TRBV3-1/TRBV3-2
cdr3_length: 15
j_call: TRBJ2-7
clone_size: .
d_call: .

cdr3_aa: CASSYSGAMNTEAFF
cdr3_nt: TGTGCCAGCAGTTACTCAGGGGCTATGAACACTGAAGCTTTCTTT
v_call: TRBV6-5
cdr3_length: 15
j_call: TRBJ1-1
clone_size: .
d_call: .

cdr3_aa: CASSRGTGLDGGYTF
cdr3_nt: TGTGCCAGCAGCCGAGGGACAGGGCTGGACGGTGGCTACACCTTC
v_call: TRBV7-8
cdr3_length: 15
j_call: TRBJ1-2
clone_size: once
d_call: TRBD1

cdr3_aa: CASSPLPGNTIYF
cdr3_nt: TGTGCCAGTAGTCCCCTTCCTGGAAACACCATATATTTT
v_call: TRBV19
cdr3_length: 13
j_call: TRBJ1-3
clone_size: .
d_call: .

cdr3_aa: CASSFVASGNNEQFF
cdr3_nt: TGTGCCAGCAGCTTCGTTGCTAGCGGAAACAATGAGCAGTTCTTC
v_call: TRBV7-9
cdr3_length: 15
j_call: TRBJ2-1
clone_size: .
d_call: TRBD2

cdr3_aa: CSVYKSLPSGANVLTF
cdr3_nt: TGCAGCGTTTATAAGAGCCTTCCCTCTGGGGCCAACGTCCTGACTTTC
v_call: TRBV29-1
cdr3_length: 16
j_call: TRBJ2-6
clone_size: once
d_call: .

cdr3_aa: CSAGAGYEQYF
cdr3_nt: TGCAGTGCTGGGGCAGGCTACGAGCAGTACTTC
v_call: TRBV20-1
cdr3_length: 11
j_call: TRBJ2-7
clone_size: .
d_call: .

cdr3_aa: CASKAGQYYEQYF
cdr3_nt: TGTGCCAGCAAGGCGGGACAGTACTACGAGCAGTACTTC
v_call: TRBV2
cdr3_length: 13
j_call: TRBJ2-7
clone_size: .
d_call: .

cdr3_aa: CASSYGTGSGYTF
cdr3_nt: TGTGCCAGCAGTTACGGGACAGGGTCCGGCTACACCTTC
v_call: TRBV6-5
cdr3_length: 13
j_call: TRBJ1-2
clone_size: once
d_call: TRBD1

cdr3_aa: CATGGVADTQYF
cdr3_nt: TGTGCCACCGGGGGCGTCGCAGATACGCAGTATTTT
v_call: TRBV24-1
cdr3_length: 12
j_call: TRBJ2-3
clone_size: .
d_call: .

cdr3_aa: CAAKAGITDTQYF
cdr3_nt: TGTGCCGCTAAGGCAGGGATCACAGATACGCAGTATTTT
v_call: TRBV6-5
cdr3_length: 13
j_call: TRBJ2-3
clone_size: .
d_call: .

cdr3_aa: CASSISAGDTDSPLHF
cdr3_nt: TGTGCCAGCAGCATATCGGCCGGGGACACCGATTCACCCCTCCACTTT
v_call: TRBV21-1
cdr3_length: 16
j_call: TRBJ1-6
clone_size: .
d_call: .

cdr3_aa: CASSSRDRGRGYTF
cdr3_nt: TGTGCCAGTAGTAGCCGGGACAGGGGGAGAGGCTACACCTTC
v_call: TRBV19
cdr3_length: 14
j_call: TRBJ1-2
clone_size: .
d_call: TRBD1